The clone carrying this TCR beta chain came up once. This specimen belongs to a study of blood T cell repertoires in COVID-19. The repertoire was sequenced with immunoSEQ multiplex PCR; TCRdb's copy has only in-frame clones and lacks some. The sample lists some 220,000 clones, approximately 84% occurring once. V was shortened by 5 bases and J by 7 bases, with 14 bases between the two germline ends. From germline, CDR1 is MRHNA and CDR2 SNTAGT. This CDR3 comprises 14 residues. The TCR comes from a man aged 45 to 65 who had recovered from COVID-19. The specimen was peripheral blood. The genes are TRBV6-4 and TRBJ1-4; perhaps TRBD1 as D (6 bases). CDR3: CASSYRAAGEKLFF. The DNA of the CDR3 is TGTGCCAGCAGTTACAGGGCCGCAGGTGAAAAACTGTTTTTT.